This T cell receptor beta chain is from a study of cytomegalovirus exposure and HLA in healthy donors. Study results and caveats: Sequencing likely produced, as an artifact, a cluster of highly shared sequence variants. For most TCR beta V segments, an earlier analysis put the productive rate at about 87% or about 30% of the time.

On this clone itself: Its matching antigen is unknown.

A multiplex PCR was run with 60 Vbeta primers and 13 Jbeta primers. Assay: immunoSEQ multiplex PCR; the TCRdb copy retains only in-frame clones and omits some. The repertoire has about 190,000 clones, roughly 80% of them found once; the top ten carry approximately 2.1%. The CDR3 is made up of 12 amino acids. The germline V gene has CDR1 SGHRS and CDR2 YFSETQ. Trimming cost V 1 base and J 8 bases, with 8 bases left between them. The source material was PBMCs. The sequence was obtained from a woman younger than 45 in good health and CMV-seropositive. This chain connects TRBV5-1 to TRBJ2-3; D unresolved. CDR3 sequence reads: CASSLQPGTQYF. CDR3 nucleotide sequence: TGCGCCAGCAGCTTGCAACCAGGTACGCAGTATTTT.